The rows below give T cell receptor beta chains drawn from one sample of a study of identifying expanded T cells in peripheral blood. The table came from immunoSEQ multiplex PCR; TCRdb's copy has only in-frame clones and leaves some out. The sample shows about 86,000 clones, nearly 90% of them seen only once. Source material: blood. Receptor source: a person between 18 and 75 years old in good health. Both conserved end residues are part of each CDR3. The D gene is left open where the match is weak. Not all rows give a size; the values are once, few, many and, for expanded clones, a class.

D,J,size,V,CDR3,DNA
.,TRBJ1-6,.,TRBV27,CASSLVQGPSPLHF,TGTGCCAGCAGTTTAGTACAGGGCCCTTCACCCCTCCACTTT
TRBD1,TRBJ1-2,.,TRBV27,CASSLQGAGALYGYTF,TGTGCCAGCAGTTTACAGGGGGCTGGGGCTCTTTATGGCTACACCTTC
.,TRBJ1-3,.,TRBV4-1,CASSPAAGSSGNTIYF,TGCGCCAGCAGCCCGGCGGCCGGGAGCTCTGGAAACACCATATATTTT
TRBD2,TRBJ2-1,once,TRBV18,CASSPLSTSGNEQFF,TGTGCCAGCTCACCATTAAGTACTAGCGGGAATGAGCAGTTCTTC
.,TRBJ1-4,.,TRBV7-9,CASSLAGGQIEKLFF,TGTGCCAGCAGCTTAGCAGGGGGACAAATTGAAAAACTGTTTTTT
.,TRBJ2-7,once,TRBV5-1,CASSLDPNPYEQYF,TGCGCCAGCAGCTTGGATCCGAACCCCTACGAGCAGTACTTC
.,TRBJ2-7,.,TRBV18,CASSVLEWESLRF,TGTGCCAGCTCTGTACTAGAATGGGAGAGTCTCCGCTTC
.,TRBJ2-1,.,TRBV30,CAWRRGGVHNEQFF,TGTGCCTGGAGGAGAGGGGGTGTTCACAATGAGCAGTTCTTC
.,TRBJ1-2,.,TRBV5-5,CASSPLVGAYGYTF,TGTGCCAGCAGCCCTTTAGTGGGGGCGTATGGCTACACCTTC
.,TRBJ1-5,.,TRBV30,CACSQGKGNQPQHF,TGTGCCTGCTCCCAGGGTAAGGGCAATCAGCCCCAGCATTTT
TRBD1,TRBJ1-2,.,TRBV7-3,CASSRTDRAAYGYTF,TGTGCCAGCAGCCGTACGGACAGGGCCGCCTATGGCTACACCTTC
.,TRBJ2-2,few,TRBV9,CASSVVLRPEAGELFF,TGTGCCAGCAGCGTAGTGCTCCGTCCGGAGGCCGGGGAGCTGTTTTTT
TRBD2,TRBJ2-7,.,TRBV5-6,CASSLKSGSFPYEQYF,TGTGCCAGCAGCTTGAAAAGCGGGAGTTTTCCCTACGAGCAGTACTTC
.,TRBJ2-7,.,TRBV2,CASSENGYEQYF,TGTGCCAGCAGTGAGAACGGCTACGAGCAGTACTTC
TRBD2,TRBJ2-3,.,TRBV7-7,CASSLGLAGGGDTQYF,TGTGCCAGCAGCTTGGGGCTAGCGGGAGGCGGAGATACGCAGTATTTT
.,TRBJ1-5,once,TRBV30,CAWSRGVWDQPQHF,TGTGCCTGGAGTCGAGGAGTTTGGGATCAGCCCCAGCATTTT
TRBD1,TRBJ2-4,.,TRBV6-1,CASSTPRTGKNF,TGTGCCAGCAGTACCCCGCGGACAGGGAAAAACTTC
.,TRBJ1-2,.,TRBV18,CASSPRDTNYGYTF,TGTGCCAGCTCACCCCGGGACACTAACTATGGCTACACCTTC
.,TRBJ2-3,once,TRBV5-1,CASSLAWRLRTDTQYF,TGCGCCAGCAGCTTGGCCTGGCGGCTGCGCACAGATACGCAGTATTTT
.,TRBJ2-5,.,TRBV7-3,CASSSRDGETQYF,TGTGCCAGCAGCTCCCGGGACGGAGAGACCCAGTACTTC
.,TRBJ1-5,.,TRBV19,CASTGGYRNQPQHF,TGTGCCAGTACGGGGGGGTATCGGAATCAGCCCCAGCATTTT
.,TRBJ1-2,.,TRBV30,CAWNVNYGYTF,TGTGCCTGGAATGTAAACTATGGCTACACCTTC
.,TRBJ2-2,.,TRBV6-4,CASLSNTGELFF,TGTGCCAGCTTAAGTAACACCGGGGAGCTGTTTTTT
TRBD1,TRBJ1-2,.,TRBV30,CAWTATDRGLANYGYTF,TGTGCCTGGACTGCAACGGACAGGGGGCTGGCAAACTATGGCTACACCTTC
.,TRBJ1-1,once,TRBV10-3,CAISGIQSSEAFF,TGTGCCATCAGTGGAATACAGAGCTCTGAAGCTTTCTTT
.,TRBJ1-1,.,TRBV7-9,CASSLSPENTEAFF,TGTGCCAGCAGCTTATCGCCTGAGAACACTGAAGCTTTCTTT
TRBD1,TRBJ1-6,.,TRBV7-3,CASSSTGFSPLHF,TGTGCCAGCAGCTCGACAGGGTTTTCACCCCTCCACTTT
.,TRBJ2-5,.,TRBV5-1,CASSLRQFQETQYF,TGCGCCAGCAGCTTGAGACAATTCCAAGAGACCCAGTACTTC
.,TRBJ2-7,.,TRBV7-2,CASSQPPYYEQYF,TGTGCCAGCAGCCAACCGCCATACTACGAGCAGTACTTC
TRBD1,TRBJ1-2,.,TRBV5-4,CASSFRTGMEGYGYTF,TGTGCCAGCAGCTTTAGGACAGGGATGGAAGGCTATGGCTACACCTTC
TRBD1,TRBJ1-4,.,TRBV7-9,CASSFLTGRSEKLFF,TGTGCCAGCAGCTTCCTGACAGGGAGGAGTGAAAAACTGTTTTTT
.,TRBJ1-5,.,TRBV19,CASVETVFSNQPQHF,TGTGCCAGTGTCGAGACAGTATTTAGCAATCAGCCCCAGCATTTT
.,TRBJ1-6,few,TRBV19,CASSTQQGRNSPLHF,TGTGCCAGTAGTACACAGCAGGGGAGGAATTCACCCCTCCACTTT